This T cell receptor beta chain was obtained from a study of cytomegalovirus exposure and HLA in healthy donors. Background on the study: An early release of data contained approximately 85 million unique TCRs, which came from HLA-typed donors. Assignment to the Caucasian-associated ancestry cluster applied to around 80% of the approximately 400 genotyped donors. Study results and caveats: Overall, roughly 170 TCR beta chains were annotated as cytomegalovirus-associated. More clonal expansion characterized HLA-associated TCR beta chains than equally common others in a later analysis.

13 Jbeta primers and 60 Vbeta primers were used for the PCR. The protocol was immunoSEQ multiplex PCR, while the TCRdb copy is restricted to in-frame clones and leaves out a portion. The sample carries a few hundred thousand clones, about 80% recorded once. This clone was found a few times. Its antigen is not known. Germline loops: CDR1 ENHRY, CDR2 SYGVKD. There are 12 residues in the CDR3. V gave up 8 bases and J gave up 5 bases, with 10 bases separating them. The receptor comes from a girl aged 2-10 years in good health and CMV-seronegative. Sequences were obtained from PBMCs. V is TRBV10-3 and J is TRBJ2-1; tentatively, D is TRBD2 (6 bases). The CDR3 here is CAIDGGDNEQFF. CDR3 coding DNA: TGTGCCATCGATGGAGGGGACAATGAGCAGTTCTTC.